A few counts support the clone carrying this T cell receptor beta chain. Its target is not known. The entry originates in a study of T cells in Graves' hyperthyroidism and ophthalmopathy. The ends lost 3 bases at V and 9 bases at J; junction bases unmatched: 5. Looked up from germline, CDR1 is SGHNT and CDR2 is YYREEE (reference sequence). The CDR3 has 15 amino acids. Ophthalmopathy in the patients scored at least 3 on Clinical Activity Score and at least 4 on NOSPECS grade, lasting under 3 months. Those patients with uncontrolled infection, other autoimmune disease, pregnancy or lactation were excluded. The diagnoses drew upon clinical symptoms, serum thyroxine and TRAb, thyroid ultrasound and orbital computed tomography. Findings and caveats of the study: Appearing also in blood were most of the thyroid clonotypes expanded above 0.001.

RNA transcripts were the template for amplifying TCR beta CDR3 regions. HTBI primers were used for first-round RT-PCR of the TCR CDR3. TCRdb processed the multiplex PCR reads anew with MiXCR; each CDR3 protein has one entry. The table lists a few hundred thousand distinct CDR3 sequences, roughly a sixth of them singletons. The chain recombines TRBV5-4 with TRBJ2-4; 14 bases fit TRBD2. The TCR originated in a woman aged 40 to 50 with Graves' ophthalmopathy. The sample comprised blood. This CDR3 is CASSSWTSGGSIQYF. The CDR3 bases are TGTGCCAGCAGCTCCTGGACTAGCGGGGGGAGCATTCAGTACTTC.